The subject of this entry is one T cell receptor beta chain. Antigen: not known. This CDR3 fails to terminate in the conserved phenylalanine or tryptophan, so it likely reflects a read error. From unsorted bulk tissue weighing roughly 18-30 mg, DNA and RNA were co-extracted. The data derive from a study of tumor-infiltrating lymphocytes in primary liver carcinoma. Overall study findings and caveats: Pairs comparing tumor with adjacent tissue or blood overlapped less than pairs drawn from tumor regions.

TCR beta cDNA came from roughly 0.45 ug total RNA, primed with a constant-region primer. Three nested multiplex PCR rounds, a slightly modified ARM-PCR method, built the TCR beta libraries. Amplification in the first two PCR rounds was performed using TRBV1-TRBV30 forward primers and a C-beta reverse primer for approximately 10 cycles each. In TCRdb, the multiplex PCR reads were re-called with MiXCR into one record per CDR3 protein. The sample carries roughly 30,000 distinct CDR3 sequences, roughly 78% recorded once. The germline CDR1 and CDR2 sequences are SQVTM and ANQGSEA. CDR3 length: 14 amino acids. The V gene lost 7 bases and the J gene lost 7 bases, with 20 bases spanning the gap.

The source is a woman aged 25 to 39 with primary liver carcinoma and hepatitis B virus infection. Material for sequencing was liver tumor tissue from sampling region 3. Subset noted: tumor region T3, left-lateral pole. The V and J genes are TRBV29-1 and TRBJ2-1; TRBD2 is a possible D gene (5 bases). The CDR3 here is CSARGARGLNEQFS. The CDR3 nucleotides are TGCAGCGCCCGGGGAGCGAGAGGACTTAATGAGCAGTTCTCC.